Listed below are T cell receptor beta chains from one sample, sequenced in a study of OX40 agonist ivuxolimab in advanced cancers. Here immunoSEQ multiplex PCR was the method, and the copy in TCRdb shows in-frame clones only, minus some. In the table there are 14,000 or so clones, about 75% of which are singletons. The source was CD4+ or CD8+ T cells sorted from blood, collected in a trial of the OX40 agonist ivuxolimab. The receptors shown here come from an adult with an advanced solid tumor such as melanoma, head and neck, liver or kidney cancer. Both conserved end residues are part of each CDR3. The order of the fields is J gene, V gene, CDR3 protein.

>TRBJ1-1|TRBV7-9
CASRTGVLPGNTEAFF
>TRBJ1-1|TRBV28
CASSSGMNTEAFF
>TRBJ2-7|TRBV15
CATSWTRSYEQYF
>TRBJ2-1|TRBV30
CAWTTGVDGNEQFF
>TRBJ2-7|TRBV5-4
CASSSGLPLYEQYF
>TRBJ2-1|TRBV7-9
CASSLGSLWASGSNEQFF
>TRBJ1-3|TRBV6-5
CASSSPGTSGNTIYF
>TRBJ1-2|TRBV6-6
CASRQTGAGQGYGYTF
>TRBJ2-1|TRBV5-1
CASSFKAGEQFF
>TRBJ1-1|TRBV5-8
CASSLAEEFGSEAFF
>TRBJ2-7|TRBV28
CASSQQEKGTYEQYF
>TRBJ1-2|TRBV30
CAWSVRGGDGYTF
>TRBJ2-3|TRBV6-5
CASSYGTSDSDTQYF
>TRBJ2-7|TRBV2
CASSEYLRENTYEQYF
>TRBJ2-4|TRBV28
CASSSLGEGPADIQYF
>TRBJ1-5|TRBV19
CASLGVGDNQPQHF
>TRBJ2-2|TRBV28
CASSPGWQGKGTGELFF
>TRBJ1-1|TRBV2
CASSEKGFGYTEAFF
>TRBJ2-1|TRBV29-1
CSGDVGSYNEQFF
>TRBJ1-3|TRBV7-8
CASSFGQGANTIYF
>TRBJ2-1|TRBV2
CASSPGNTDEQFF
>TRBJ2-7|TRBV2
CASSERDSYEQYF
>TRBJ2-1|TRBV5-6
CASSLYYNEQFF
>TRBJ1-2|TRBV7-8
CASSLGPGTGFRGYTF
>TRBJ1-6|TRBV9
CASSDWNSNSPLHF
>TRBJ2-1|TRBV7-9
CASSPREGGSYNEQFF
>TRBJ2-7|TRBV11-3
CASSLGEGDDYEQYF
>TRBJ2-2|TRBV27
CASSLRPDTGELFF
>TRBJ2-7|TRBV27
CASSLNRQGLDEQYF
>TRBJ2-5|TRBV5-4
CASRPGVQETQYF
>TRBJ1-1|TRBV7-9
CASSPVGQPYAFF
>TRBJ2-3|TRBV7-9
CASRTTSSRADTQYF
>TRBJ2-1|TRBV11-2
CASSLPSSYNEQFF
>TRBJ2-2|TRBV7-3
CASSPDYPNTGELFF
>TRBJ1-1|TRBV19
CASSTGGRTEAFF
>TRBJ2-5|TRBV27
CASSSTSGGKETQYF
>TRBJ1-1|TRBV13
CASSLWRGQNTEAFF
>TRBJ2-7|TRBV27
CASSLGDEQYF
>TRBJ2-7|TRBV7-8
CASSTGGLYEQYF
>TRBJ2-7|TRBV5-6
CASSPGIGEQYF
>TRBJ2-1|TRBV7-8
CASSLPTSGWVNEQFF
>TRBJ1-2|TRBV6-5
CASSYSPTAPNDGYTF
>TRBJ1-2|TRBV9
CASSPGWGLSGYTF
>TRBJ1-6|TRBV4-3
CASSQGSGLDNSPLHF
>TRBJ1-1|TRBV9
CASSWEGDTEAFF
>TRBJ2-3|TRBV15
CATSSPVEADTQYF
>TRBJ2-5|TRBV7-2
CASSLAGTGGQETQYF
>TRBJ1-1|TRBV6-5
CASTRAGYAEAFF
>TRBJ2-7|TRBV19
CASSIGVYYEQYF
>TRBJ1-2|TRBV7-4
CASSLAQTVLYGYTF
>TRBJ2-7|TRBV29-1
CSVEVWGQGSDEQYF
>TRBJ2-6|TRBV6-5
CASRVSGANVLTF
>TRBJ2-1|TRBV29-1
CSVAGTLGADLSYNEQFF
>TRBJ2-1|TRBV28
CAITGVAGKPYNEQFF
>TRBJ2-2|TRBV9
CASSVGRRAANTGELFF
>TRBJ1-2|TRBV19
CASSLLPGQGTRSDGYTF
>TRBJ2-2|TRBV5-4
CASSFDLAGSNTGELFF
>TRBJ2-2|TRBV19
CASLGDTGELFF
>TRBJ1-1|TRBV28
CASRVLLGGTEAFF